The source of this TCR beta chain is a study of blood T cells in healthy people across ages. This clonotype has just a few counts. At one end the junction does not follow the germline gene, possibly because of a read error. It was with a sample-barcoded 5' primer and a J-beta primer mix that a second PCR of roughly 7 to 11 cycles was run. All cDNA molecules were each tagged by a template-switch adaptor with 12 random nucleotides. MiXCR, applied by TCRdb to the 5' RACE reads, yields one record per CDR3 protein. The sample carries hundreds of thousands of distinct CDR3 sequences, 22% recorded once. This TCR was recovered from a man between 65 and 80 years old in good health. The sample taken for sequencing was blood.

CDR3 region: CASSLTSMQTRYF. The CDR3, as DNA: TGTGCCAGCAGCCTGACTAGCATGCAGACCCGGTACTTC. The chain uses TRBV7-2 and TRBJ2-5, with 7 bases matching TRBD2. CDR1 is SGHTA, CDR2 FQGNSA, per germline. The CDR3 is 13 amino acids.